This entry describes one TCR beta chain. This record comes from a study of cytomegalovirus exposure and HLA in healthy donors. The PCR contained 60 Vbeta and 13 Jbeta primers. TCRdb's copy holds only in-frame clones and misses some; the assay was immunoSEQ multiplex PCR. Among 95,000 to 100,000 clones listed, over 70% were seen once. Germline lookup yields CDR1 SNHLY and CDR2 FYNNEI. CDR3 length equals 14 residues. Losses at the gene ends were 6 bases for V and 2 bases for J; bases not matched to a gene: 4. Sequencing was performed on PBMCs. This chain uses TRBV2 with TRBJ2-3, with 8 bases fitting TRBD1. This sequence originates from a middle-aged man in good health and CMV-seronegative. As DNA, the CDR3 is TGTGCCAGCAGCCTCCAGGGGGCCACAGATACGCAGTATTTT. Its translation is CASSLQGATDTQYF.